Presented here are 13 T cell receptor beta chains from one specimen sequenced in a study of CD8 T cells in ankylosing spondylitis. Study-wide points: Blood from ankylosing spondylitis patients appeared to carry a characteristic roughly 8-variant TCR beta motif.

No antigen is known for these receptors. TCRdb re-derived calls from the 5' RACE reads in MiXCR, one entry per CDR3 protein. The sample consists of 700,000 to 1,000,000 distinct CDR3 sequences, over 9.5% of them appearing once. The sequenced sample was blood, either unsorted or a sorted T cell fraction (not recorded which). The receptors derive from a male donor with ankylosing spondylitis.

V usage is TRBV5-6 and J usage is TRBJ1-2, with 8 bases fitting TRBD1. The germline V gene has CDR1 SGHDT and CDR2 YYEEEE. The CDR3 consists of 14 residues. V dropped 3 bases and J dropped 2; count of bases not matched to a gene: 3. CDR3 sequence reads: CASSSTGVNYGYTF. CDR3 nucleotide sequence: TGTGCCAGCAGCTCGACAGGGGTGAACTATGGCTACACCTTC.

This clonotype turned up a few times. The chain has TRBV5-1 and TRBJ2-1, with TRBD2 matching over 16 bases. The CDR3 sequence is 19 residues long. Germline assignment: CDR1 SGHRS and CDR2 YFSETQ. Germline trimming cut 4 bases from V and 1 base from J; bases unmatched to any gene: 8. The CDR3 here is CASSNSGTSGRGSYNEQFF. DNA of the CDR3: TGCGCCAGCAGCAACTCCGGGACTAGCGGGAGGGGTTCCTACAATGAGCAGTTCTTC.

This clonotype was detected many times. The chain joins TRBV29-1 to TRBJ2-3; TRBD2 matches at 11 bases. V dropped 7 bases and J dropped 5; count of bases not matched to a gene: 11. Per germline, CDR1 SQVTM and CDR2 ANQGSEA. This CDR3 is 15 amino acids long. The CDR3 DNA is TGCAGCGCCAGACTAGCGGGATTTGAAGGAGATACGCAGTATTTT. Encoded protein: CSARLAGFEGDTQYF.

This clonotype was seen a handful of times. The rearrangement links TRBV12-3 or TRBV12-4 to TRBJ1-5; TRBD1 might be the D (5 bases). The CDR3 is 13 residues long. Trimming took off 9 bases at V and 5 bases at J, with 14 bases between the two ends. The CDR3 region is CASARTFDQPQHF. CDR3 bases: TGTGCCAGTGCTAGGACATTCGATCAGCCCCAGCATTTT.

The sample holds a few counts of this clonotype. This sequence joins TRBV7-2 and TRBJ2-1, with D uncertain. This CDR3 is 15 amino acids long. Germline CDR1 reads SGHTA; CDR2 reads FQGNSA. Trimming shortened V by 3 bases and J by 4 bases, and 13 bases separated the two germline ends. CDR3 sequence reads: CASSFRASPYNEQFF. The DNA for the CDR3 is TGTGCCAGCAGCTTTCGTGCCTCGCCTTACAATGAGCAGTTCTTC.

This clonotype occurred a few times. The chain employs TRBV15 and TRBJ1-5; 12 positions agree with TRBD1. V was clipped by 5 bases and J by 6 bases; unmatched bases: 5. CDR3 size: 15 residues. Germline lookup yields CDR1 LNHNV and CDR2 YYDKDF (reference sequence). The CDR3 loop is CATSLGQGAGQPQHF. The CDR3 region has the DNA TGTGCCACCAGCCTGGGACAGGGGGCAGGTCAGCCCCAGCATTTT. Together with reference TRBV15 and TRBJ1-5, the CDR3 gives the full variable domain: DAMVIQNPRYQVTQFGKPVTLSCSQTLNHNVMYWYQQKSSQAPKLLFHYYDKDFNNEADTPDNFQSRRPNTSFCFLDIRSPGLGDTAMYLCATSLGQGAGQPQHFGDGTRLSIL.

J is TRBJ1-6 and V is TRBV24-1; the D gene is possibly TRBD1 (5 bases). With 5 bases removed from V and 7 bases from J, the gap between germline ends came to 8 bases. CDR3 size: 13 residues. The germline CDR1 and CDR2 sequences are KGHDR and SFDVKD. The CDR3 DNA reads as TGTGCCACCAGTGCCTGGGGGAATTCACCCCTCCACTTT. Protein product: CATSAWGNSPLHF.

The table lists this clonotype with a few counts. This sequence joins TRBV7-9 and TRBJ2-3; weak D call: TRBD1 (6 bases). The CDR3 has 12 amino acids. The V and J ends lost 8 bases and 4 bases respectively, with 10 bases between them. Germline V gene data show CDR1 as SEHNR and CDR2 as FQNEAQ (reference sequence). The CDR3 DNA follows: TGTGCCAGCGTCACAGGGTCAGATACGCAGTATTTT. As protein: CASVTGSDTQYF.

The sample holds many counts of this clonotype. For the CDR3, the DNA is TGTGCCAGCAGTTTAGGGGTTTCCACCACAGATACGCAGTATTTT. Translated, it gives CASSLGVSTTDTQYF. The rearrangement joins TRBV27 to TRBJ2-3; D remains ambiguous. Per the germline V gene, CDR1 is MNHEY and CDR2 is SMNVEV (reference sequence). This CDR3 comprises 15 residues. Trimming took 2 bases from V and 2 from J, leaving 11 bases between them.

This clonotype was recorded a few times. The V and J genes are TRBV24-1 and TRBJ2-1; the D gene is possibly TRBD1 (5 bases). The V end lost 7 bases, the J end lost 7 bases, and 19 bases lay between the germline ends. Germline V gene sequence: CDR1 KGHDR, CDR2 SFDVKD. The CDR3 has 15 residues. The CDR3 loop reads CATSQTAVHRNEQFF. CDR3 sequence (DNA): TGTGCCACCAGCCAGACAGCCGTCCATCGGAATGAGCAGTTCTTC.

This clonotype was seen only a few times. The V and J genes are TRBV30 and TRBJ2-2; D call uncertain. The CDR3 consists of 15 residues. Germline V gene data show CDR1 as GTSNPN and CDR2 as SVGIG (reference sequence). Trimming cost V 0 bases and J 5 bases, with 13 bases left between them. CDR3 residues: CAWSVKAVGTGELFF. CDR3 DNA sequence: TGTGCCTGGAGTGTGAAGGCAGTTGGGACCGGGGAGCTGTTTTTT.

This clonotype came up many times. This chain uses TRBV5-1 with TRBJ2-1, with TRBD1 matching 7 bases. The length of the CDR3 is 14 residues. V shed 4 bases and J 5 bases; nucleotides not matched to a gene: 6. Germline V CDR1 and CDR2: SGHRS, YFSETQ. This CDR3 is CASSPTTGNNEQFF. In nucleotides, the CDR3 is TGCGCCAGCAGCCCGACGACAGGGAACAATGAGCAGTTCTTC.

On this clonotype: One end of the junction varies from germline; a read error may be responsible. The chain recombines TRBV6-2 or TRBV6-3 with TRBJ2-3; D may be TRBD2 (5 bases). The CDR3 covers 14 residues. CDR1 and CDR2 from the germline V gene are MNHEY and SVGEGT. The CDR3 sequence: CASSSRTHTDAQYF. The DNA of the CDR3 is TGTGCCAGCAGTTCCAGGACTCATACAGATGCGCAGTATTTT.